These 19 T cell receptor beta chains originate from one sample sequenced in a study of cytomegalovirus exposure and HLA in healthy donors (dated by TCRdb to 2016 to 2017). The method behind the library was the immunoSEQ multiplex PCR assay. Held by TCRdb, this immuneACCESS table contains in-frame sequences only and omits some clones. Under half of the omission traces to an unresolved V gene where checked; the cause of the rest is unknown. This sample holds under 200,000 clones; more than 75% were observed only once. The ten top clones hold over 5.5% of the sample. Sequenced sample: PBMCs. All receptors come from a man aged 18 to 30 in good health and CMV-seropositive.

J is TRBJ2-2 and V is TRBV5-1, with a tentative D call TRBD2 (5 bases). Germline V gene sequence: CDR1 SGHRS, CDR2 YFSETQ. V was clipped by 1 base and J by 2 bases, with 15 bases between them. CDR3 length: 17 residues. The CDR3 spells CASSLWKSEGNTGELFF. CDR3 DNA sequence: TGCGCCAGCAGCTTGTGGAAATCCGAGGGCAACACCGGGGAGCTGTTTTTT.

The rearrangement joins TRBV27 to TRBJ2-7; 7 bases are a match to TRBD2. Germline trimming cut 2 bases from V and 3 bases from J; bases unmatched to any gene: 1. The CDR3 length is 13 residues. Germline CDR1 and CDR2: MNHEY and SMNVEV (reference sequence). Here the CDR3 reads CASSLGGDYEQYF. Written as DNA, the CDR3 is TGTGCCAGCAGTTTAGGGGGGGACTACGAGCAGTACTTC.

The chain employs TRBV30 and TRBJ1-2; 9 bases align to TRBD1. Per germline, CDR1 GTSNPN and CDR2 SVGIG (reference sequence). The CDR3 covers 14 residues. V was clipped by 2 bases and J by 8 bases; unmatched bases: 9. The CDR3 here is CAWSPPGQGRGYTF. The CDR3, as DNA: TGTGCCTGGAGTCCCCCGGGACAGGGTCGAGGCTACACCTTC.

This chain joins TRBV2 and TRBJ2-3; 12 bases align to TRBD2. Germline CDR1 and CDR2: SNHLY and FYNNEI. The CDR3 runs to 16 residues. The junction had 5 bases not matched to a gene; V was cut back by 5 bases and J by 2 bases. CDR3 in amino acids: CASSSGLAGITDTQYF. CDR3 bases: TGTGCCAGCAGTAGCGGACTAGCGGGGATCACAGATACGCAGTATTTT.

The chain carries TRBV2 and TRBJ2-3; the D gene is possibly TRBD2 (6 bases). Germline V lookup: CDR1 SNHLY, CDR2 FYNNEI. Trimming left V 7 bases short and J 2 bases short, with 19 bases between. The CDR3 runs to 16 residues. The CDR3 DNA follows: TGTGCCAGCAAAGGGACTCCGCGGCCGGTCACAGATACGCAGTATTTT. Its protein product is CASKGTPRPVTDTQYF.

V is TRBV5-4 and J is TRBJ2-7; D uncertain. Trimming removed 2 bases from V and 3 bases from J, with 9 bases in between. Germline CDR1 and CDR2: SGHNT and YYREEE (reference sequence). The CDR3 consists of 13 residues. The CDR3 DNA reads TGTGCCAGCAGCTTTGACTCAAACTACGAGCAGTACTTC. The encoded protein is CASSFDSNYEQYF.

The chain links TRBV10-3 to TRBJ2-7; 7 nucleotides align to TRBD2. The V gene end was trimmed by 6 bases and the J gene end by 2 bases; junction bases not matched to a gene: 10. Per germline, CDR1 ENHRY and CDR2 SYGVKD. The CDR3 extends over 15 amino acids. The CDR3 DNA is TGTGCCATCAGATTGTGGGGAGGGGATGCCTACGAGCAGTACTTC. It translates to CAIRLWGGDAYEQYF.

The V and J genes are TRBV30 and TRBJ1-5; a weak D match, TRBD1 (6 bases). CDR1 is GTSNPN, CDR2 SVGIG, per germline (reference sequence). V was shortened by 0 bases and J by 5 bases, with 14 bases between the two germline ends. This CDR3 has 15 amino acids. This chain's CDR3 is CAWSVIRGGDQPQHF. The CDR3 DNA reads as TGTGCCTGGAGTGTGATCAGGGGTGGAGATCAGCCCCAGCATTTT.

The chain couples TRBV5-8 to TRBJ2-5; 8 bases agree with TRBD2. Germline values: CDR1 SGHTS, CDR2 YDEGEE. V trimming: 5 bases; J trimming: 5 bases; junction bases outside the gene matches: 14. This CDR3 region has 16 residues. CDR3 nucleotide sequence: TGTGCCAGCAGGAGGGGGTTGGGACTAGGAGGGGAGACCCAGTACTTC. Its protein product is CASRRGLGLGGETQYF.

This clone occurred a few times. The chain is built from TRBV4-3 and TRBJ1-1; D is undetermined. CDR3 length: 13 residues. Germline V lookup: CDR1 LGHNA, CDR2 YSLEER. V lost 1 base, J lost 6 bases, and 9 bases lay in between. CDR3 coding DNA: TGCGCCAGCAGCCAAGGGACGGACTCTGAAGCTTTCTTT. It is translated as CASSQGTDSEAFF.

The genes are TRBV28 and TRBJ1-2; 12 bases are a match to TRBD1. CDR1 MDHEN and CDR2 SYDVKM come from the germline V gene. The CDR3 has 16 amino acids. V lost 6 bases to trimming and J lost 8 bases; unmatched junction nucleotides: 13. CDR3 nucleotide sequence: TGTGCCAGCAGAACCGGGGGGGACAGGGGGCCTCGAGGCTACACCTTC. As protein: CASRTGGDRGPRGYTF.

V usage is TRBV18 and J usage is TRBJ2-2, with a weak D call TRBD2 (6 bases). The CDR3 extends over 15 amino acids. In germline, CDR1 is KGHSH, CDR2 LQKENI. The ends were cut back, 6 bases at V and 1 base at J, with 12 bases in the middle. The CDR3 DNA sequence: TGTGCCAGCTCCCAGGCGGGGATGAACACCGGGGAGCTGTTTTTT. Its translation is CASSQAGMNTGELFF.

The J gene is TRBJ1-1, the V gene TRBV4-2; weak D call: TRBD1 (6 bases). The CDR3 runs to 16 residues. Germline CDR1 and CDR2: LGHNA and YNFKEQ. Trimming took 4 bases from V and 1 from J, leaving 16 bases between them. The CDR3 loop reads CASSPRGGAANTEAFF. For the CDR3, the DNA is TGTGCCAGCAGCCCGCGAGGGGGGGCGGCGAACACTGAAGCTTTCTTT.

V is TRBV7-7 and J is TRBJ1-5; a possible D gene is TRBD1 (6 bases). The ends were cut back, 5 bases at V and 10 bases at J, with 15 bases in the middle. This CDR3 is 13 amino acids long. Germline CDR1 SSHAT, CDR2 FNYEAQ (reference sequence). CDR3 protein: CASSVDSAGPQHF. DNA of the CDR3: TGTGCCAGCAGCGTGGACAGTGCCGGACCCCAGCATTTT.

J is TRBJ2-7 and V is TRBV28, with TRBD2 matching over 7 bases. CDR3 length: 18 amino acids. CDR1 and CDR2 from the germline V gene are MDHEN and SYDVKM. J lost 3 bases, V lost 7 bases, and 21 bases had no gene match. CDR3 sequence reads: CASTPVALWGWGGYEQYF. CDR3 in DNA: TGTGCCAGCACCCCAGTGGCCCTATGGGGGTGGGGGGGCTACGAGCAGTACTTC.

This clone has only a few counts. The junction does not match germline at one end; this may be a read error. The chain joins TRBV10-2 to TRBJ1-2; possibly TRBD1 for D (6 bases). The germline V gene encodes CDR1 WSHSY and CDR2 SAAADI. CDR3 length: 14 residues. The CDR3 DNA reads TGCGCCAGCACTGAGACAGGACCTCTCTATGGCTACACCTTC. Protein sequence: CASTETGPLYGYTF.

This chain connects TRBV28 to TRBJ1-1, with D possibly being TRBD1 (5 bases). The CDR3 sequence is 14 residues long. The germline V gene has CDR1 MDHEN and CDR2 SYDVKM. Trimming pared 5 bases from V and 3 bases from J, leaving 13 bases between. The CDR3 region has the DNA TGTGCCAGCAGTCCGGGGGGGGTATACACTGAAGCTTTCTTT. Protein: CASSPGGVYTEAFF.

V gene TRBV7-2 combines with J gene TRBJ2-1, with D possibly being TRBD2 (6 bases). V lost 3 bases to trimming and J lost 7 bases, with 19 bases between them. The CDR3 totals 16 residues. Germline loops: CDR1 SGHTA, CDR2 FQGNSA. CDR3 in DNA: TGTGCCAGCAGCTTGACTAGGTTGACACACATTAATGAGCAGTTCTTC. It is translated as CASSLTRLTHINEQFF.

This rearrangement joins TRBV7-6 to TRBJ2-1, with TRBD2 matching 7 bases. The CDR3 spans 15 residues. The germline CDR1 and CDR2 sequences are SGHVS and FNYEAQ. V lost 6 bases to trimming and J lost 7 bases; unmatched junction nucleotides: 12. The CDR3 region has the DNA TGTGCCAGCAGTCCCGGGCTAGCGGACCCAAATGAGCAGTTCTTC. It yields the protein CASSPGLADPNEQFF.